This T cell receptor (beta chain) stems from a study of patients and donors after allogeneic stem cell transplantation. TCRdb recomputed calls from the RT-PCR reads with MiXCR, one row per CDR3 protein. The sample includes over 200,000 distinct CDR3 sequences, 35% to 45% of them seen just once. The CDR3 is made up of 16 amino acids. CDR1 and CDR2 (germline): MGHDK, SYGVNS. V lost 4 bases to trimming and J lost 2 bases; unmatched junction nucleotides: 7. The sequencing sample was made of blood, either unsorted or a sorted T cell fraction (not recorded which). The TCR sequence derives from a human donor who was either an allogeneic HSCT recipient or a stem cell or donor lymphocyte infusion donor (not recorded which). It is not recorded whose cells these are; they may come from a transplant donor. This chain uses TRBV25-1 with TRBJ1-5; 8 bases agree with TRBD1. Written as DNA, the CDR3 is TGTGCCAGCAGTGCCCCCGGGACAGGAGGCAATCAGCCCCAGCATTTT. It codes for CASSAPGTGGNQPQHF.